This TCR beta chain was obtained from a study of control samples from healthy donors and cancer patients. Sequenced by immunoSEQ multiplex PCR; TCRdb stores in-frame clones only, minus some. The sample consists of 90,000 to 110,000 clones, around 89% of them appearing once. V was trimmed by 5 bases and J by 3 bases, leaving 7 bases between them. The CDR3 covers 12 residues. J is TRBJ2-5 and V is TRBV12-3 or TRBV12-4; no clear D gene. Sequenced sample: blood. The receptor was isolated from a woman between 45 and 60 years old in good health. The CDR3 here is CASSPLEETQYF. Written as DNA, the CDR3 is TGTGCCAGCAGTCCCCTAGAAGAGACCCAGTACTTC.